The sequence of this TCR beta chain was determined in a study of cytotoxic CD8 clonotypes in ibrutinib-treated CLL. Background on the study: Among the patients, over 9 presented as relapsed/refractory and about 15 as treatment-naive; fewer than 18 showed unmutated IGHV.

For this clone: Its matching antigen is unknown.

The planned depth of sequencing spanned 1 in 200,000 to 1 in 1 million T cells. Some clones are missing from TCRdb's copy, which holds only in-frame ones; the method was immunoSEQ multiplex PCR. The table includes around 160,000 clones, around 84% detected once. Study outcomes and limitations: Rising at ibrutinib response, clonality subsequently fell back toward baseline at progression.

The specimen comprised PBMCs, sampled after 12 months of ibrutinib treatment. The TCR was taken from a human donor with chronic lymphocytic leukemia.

The CDR3 DNA reads TGTGCCAGCACCCGAGGGGGGGGGCAGTGGGGCTACACCTTC. Translating it yields CASTRGGGQWGYTF. The gene calls are TRBV28 and TRBJ1-2; TRBD1 is a possible D gene (6 bases). CDR1 MDHEN and CDR2 SYDVKM come from the germline V gene. V lost 7 bases and J lost 8, with 20 bases in between. The CDR3 runs 14 residues.